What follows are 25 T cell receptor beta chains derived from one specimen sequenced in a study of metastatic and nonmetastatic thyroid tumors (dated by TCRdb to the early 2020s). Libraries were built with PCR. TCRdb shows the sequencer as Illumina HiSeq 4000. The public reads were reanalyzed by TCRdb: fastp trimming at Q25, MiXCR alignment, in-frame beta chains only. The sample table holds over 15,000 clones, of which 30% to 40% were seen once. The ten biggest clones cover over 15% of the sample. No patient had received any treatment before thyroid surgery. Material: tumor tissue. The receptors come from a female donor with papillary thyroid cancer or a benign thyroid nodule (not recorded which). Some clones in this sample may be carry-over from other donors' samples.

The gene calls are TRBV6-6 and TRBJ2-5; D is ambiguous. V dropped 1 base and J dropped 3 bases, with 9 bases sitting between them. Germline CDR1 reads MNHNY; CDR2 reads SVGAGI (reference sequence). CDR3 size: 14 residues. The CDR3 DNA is TGTGCCAGCAGTTACTTGGCCACAGAAGAGACCCAGTACTTC. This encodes CASSYLATEETQYF.

For the CDR3, the DNA is TGTGCCAGCAGCGGTTTCAGCTCCTACAATGAGCAGTTCTTC. Residues: CASSGFSSYNEQFF. V is TRBV2 and J is TRBJ2-1; no firm D call. Germline loops: CDR1 SNHLY, CDR2 FYNNEI. The CDR3 sequence is 14 residues long. V lost 6 bases and J 0 bases, leaving 9 bases between the germline ends.

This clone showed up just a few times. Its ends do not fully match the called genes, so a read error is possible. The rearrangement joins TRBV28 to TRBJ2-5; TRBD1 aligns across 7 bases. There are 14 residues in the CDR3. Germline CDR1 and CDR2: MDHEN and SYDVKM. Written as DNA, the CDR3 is TGTGCCAGCAGTAGACGGGACAGCAAAGAGACCCAGTGCTTC. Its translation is CASSRRDSKETQCF.

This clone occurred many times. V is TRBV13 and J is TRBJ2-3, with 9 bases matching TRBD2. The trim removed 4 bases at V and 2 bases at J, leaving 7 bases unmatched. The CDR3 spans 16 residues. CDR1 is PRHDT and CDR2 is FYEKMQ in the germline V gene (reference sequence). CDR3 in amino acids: CASSSFSGGPTDTQYF. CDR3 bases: TGTGCCAGCAGCTCATTTAGCGGGGGACCCACAGATACGCAGTATTTT.

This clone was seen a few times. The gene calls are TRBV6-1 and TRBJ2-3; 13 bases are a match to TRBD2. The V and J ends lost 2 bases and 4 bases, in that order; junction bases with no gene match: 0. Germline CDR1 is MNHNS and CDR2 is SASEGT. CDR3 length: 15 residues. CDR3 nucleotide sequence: TGTGCCAGCAGTGAAACTAGCGGGGGGGCAGATACGCAGTATTTT. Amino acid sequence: CASSETSGGADTQYF.

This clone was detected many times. CDR3 coding DNA: TGTGCCAGCAGCGACCGAGGGACTAGCGGGACTTACAATGAGCAGTTCTTC. This sequence encodes CASSDRGTSGTYNEQFF. The genes are TRBV7-2 and TRBJ2-1, with TRBD2 matching over 13 bases. With V trimmed by 5 bases and J by 4 bases, 8 bases remained unmatched. CDR3 length: 17 residues. The germline CDR1 and CDR2 sequences are SGHTA and FQGNSA. Full variable domain (outside the CDR3, taken from reference TRBV7-2 and TRBJ2-1): GAGVSQSPSNKVTEKGKDVELRCDPISGHTALYWYRQSLGQGLEFLIYFQGNSAPDKSGLPSDRFSAERTGGSVSTLTIQRTQQEDSAVYLCASSDRGTSGTYNEQFFGPGTRLTVL.

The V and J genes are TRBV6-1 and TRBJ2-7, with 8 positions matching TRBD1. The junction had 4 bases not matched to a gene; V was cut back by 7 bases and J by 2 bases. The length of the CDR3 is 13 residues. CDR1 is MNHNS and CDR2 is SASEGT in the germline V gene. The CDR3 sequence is CASTQGATYEQYF. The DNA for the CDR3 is TGTGCCAGCACCCAGGGGGCCACCTACGAGCAGTACTTC.

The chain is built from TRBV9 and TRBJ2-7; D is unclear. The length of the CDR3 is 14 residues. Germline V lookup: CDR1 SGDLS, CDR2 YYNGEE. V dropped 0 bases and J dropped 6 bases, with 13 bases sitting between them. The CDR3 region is CASSVEAGRREQYF. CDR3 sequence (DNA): TGTGCCAGCAGCGTAGAAGCTGGCAGGCGCGAGCAGTACTTC.

The CDR3, as DNA: TGTGCCAGCAGTTCCGACCCACAGGGGTTAAATGAAAAACTGTTTTTT. It specifies CASSSDPQGLNEKLFF. The rearrangement joins TRBV7-6 to TRBJ1-4; 7 bases fit TRBD1. V was pared by 6 bases and J by 5 bases, with 12 bases of the junction left unmatched. The germline gives CDR1 SGHVS, CDR2 FNYEAQ. The CDR3 is 16 amino acids.

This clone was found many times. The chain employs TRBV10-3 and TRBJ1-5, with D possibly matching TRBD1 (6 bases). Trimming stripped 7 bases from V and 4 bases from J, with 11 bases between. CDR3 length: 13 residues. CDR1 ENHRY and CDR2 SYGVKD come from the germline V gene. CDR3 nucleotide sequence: TGTGCCATCACTCAGGGGTTTAATCAGCCCCAGCATTTT. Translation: CAITQGFNQPQHF.

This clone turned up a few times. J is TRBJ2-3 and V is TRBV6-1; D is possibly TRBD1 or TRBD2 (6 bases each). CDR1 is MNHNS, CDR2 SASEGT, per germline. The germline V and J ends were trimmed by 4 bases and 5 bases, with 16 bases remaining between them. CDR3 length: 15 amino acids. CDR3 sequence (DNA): TGTGCCAGCAGTGCCTATGGGGGGCAGGGAGATACGCAGTATTTT. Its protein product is CASSAYGGQGDTQYF.

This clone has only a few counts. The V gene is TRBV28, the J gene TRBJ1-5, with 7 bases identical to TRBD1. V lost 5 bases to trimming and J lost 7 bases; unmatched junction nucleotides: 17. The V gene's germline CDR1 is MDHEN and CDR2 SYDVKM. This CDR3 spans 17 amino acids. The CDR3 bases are TGTGCCAGCAGTCCCCCCCGCACAGGGGTCTTTGAACAGCCCCAGCATTTT. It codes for CASSPPRTGVFEQPQHF.

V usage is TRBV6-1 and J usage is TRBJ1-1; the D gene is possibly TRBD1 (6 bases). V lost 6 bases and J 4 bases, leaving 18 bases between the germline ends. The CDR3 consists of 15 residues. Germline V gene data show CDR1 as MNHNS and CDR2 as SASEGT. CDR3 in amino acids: CASSGQHFVGTEAFF. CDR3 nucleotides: TGTGCCAGCAGCGGACAGCATTTTGTGGGCACTGAAGCTTTCTTT.

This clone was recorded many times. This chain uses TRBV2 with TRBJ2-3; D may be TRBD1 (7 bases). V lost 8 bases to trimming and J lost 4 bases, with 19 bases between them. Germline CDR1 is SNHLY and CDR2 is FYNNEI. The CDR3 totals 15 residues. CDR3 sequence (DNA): TGTGCCAGCGCAAACAGGGGAGGAGGATCAGATACGCAGTATTTT. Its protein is CASANRGGGSDTQYF.

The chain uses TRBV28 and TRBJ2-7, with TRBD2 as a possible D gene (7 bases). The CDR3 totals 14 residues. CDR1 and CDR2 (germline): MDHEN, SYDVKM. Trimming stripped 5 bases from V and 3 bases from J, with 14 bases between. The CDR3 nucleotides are TGTGCCAGCAGTAAGGAAGGGGGGGACTACGAGCAGTACTTC. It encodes CASSKEGGDYEQYF.

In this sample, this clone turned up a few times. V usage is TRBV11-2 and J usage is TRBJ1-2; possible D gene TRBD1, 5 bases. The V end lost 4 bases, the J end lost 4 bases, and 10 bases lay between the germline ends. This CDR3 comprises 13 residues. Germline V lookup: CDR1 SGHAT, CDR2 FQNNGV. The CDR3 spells CASSSTGTYGYTF. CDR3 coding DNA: TGTGCCAGCAGCTCGACCGGGACCTATGGCTACACCTTC.

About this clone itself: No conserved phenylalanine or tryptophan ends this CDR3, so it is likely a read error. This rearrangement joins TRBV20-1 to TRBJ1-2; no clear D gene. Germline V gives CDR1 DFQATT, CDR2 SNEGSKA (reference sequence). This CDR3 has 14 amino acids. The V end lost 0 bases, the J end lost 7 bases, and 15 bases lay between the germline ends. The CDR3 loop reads CSAREQTWASGYTY. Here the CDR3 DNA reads TGCAGTGCTAGAGAACAGACATGGGCCTCTGGCTACACCTAC.

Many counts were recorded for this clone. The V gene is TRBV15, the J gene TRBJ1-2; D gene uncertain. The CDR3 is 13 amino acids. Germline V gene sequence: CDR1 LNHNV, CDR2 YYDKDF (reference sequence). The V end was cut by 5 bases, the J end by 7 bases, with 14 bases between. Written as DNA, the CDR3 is TGTGCCACCAGCGTAGGGAAAAATGGTGGCTACACCTTC. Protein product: CATSVGKNGGYTF.

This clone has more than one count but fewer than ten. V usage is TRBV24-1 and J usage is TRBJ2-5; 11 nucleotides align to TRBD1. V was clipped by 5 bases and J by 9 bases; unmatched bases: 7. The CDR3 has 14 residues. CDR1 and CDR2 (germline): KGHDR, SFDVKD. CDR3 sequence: CATSAGQGARAQYF. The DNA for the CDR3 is TGTGCCACCAGTGCTGGACAGGGGGCGAGGGCCCAGTACTTC.

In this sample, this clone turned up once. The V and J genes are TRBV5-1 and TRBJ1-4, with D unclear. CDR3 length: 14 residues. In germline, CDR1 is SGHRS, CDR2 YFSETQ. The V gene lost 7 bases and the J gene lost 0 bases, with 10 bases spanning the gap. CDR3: CASSNPATNEKLFF. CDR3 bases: TGCGCCAGCTCGAACCCTGCAACTAATGAAAAACTGTTTTTT.

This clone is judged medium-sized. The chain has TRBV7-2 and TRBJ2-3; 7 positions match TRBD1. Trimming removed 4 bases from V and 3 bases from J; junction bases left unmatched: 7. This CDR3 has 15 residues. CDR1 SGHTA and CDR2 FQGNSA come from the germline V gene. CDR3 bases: TGTGCCAGCAGCTCGTTCGGGACAGAAACAGATACGCAGTATTTT. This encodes CASSSFGTETDTQYF.

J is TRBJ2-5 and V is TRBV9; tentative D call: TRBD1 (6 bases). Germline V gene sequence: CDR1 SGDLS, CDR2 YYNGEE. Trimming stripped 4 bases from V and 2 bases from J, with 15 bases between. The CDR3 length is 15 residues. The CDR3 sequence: CASSQSPQGQETQYF. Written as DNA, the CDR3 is TGTGCCAGCAGCCAAAGCCCACAGGGACAAGAGACCCAGTACTTC.

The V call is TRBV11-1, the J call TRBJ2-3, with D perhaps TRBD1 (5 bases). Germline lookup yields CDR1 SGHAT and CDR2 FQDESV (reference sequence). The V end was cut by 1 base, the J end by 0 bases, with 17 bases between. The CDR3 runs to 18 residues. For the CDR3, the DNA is TGTGCCAGCAGCTTAGTTGGGGCGGTCCTGACTAGCACAGATACGCAGTATTTT. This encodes CASSLVGAVLTSTDTQYF.

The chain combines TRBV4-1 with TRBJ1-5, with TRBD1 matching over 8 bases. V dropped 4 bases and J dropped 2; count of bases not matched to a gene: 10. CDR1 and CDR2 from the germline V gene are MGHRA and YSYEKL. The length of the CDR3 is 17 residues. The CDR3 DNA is TGCGCCAGCAGCCGATACAGGGGGGCGGACGGCAATCAGCCCCAGCATTTT. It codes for CASSRYRGADGNQPQHF.

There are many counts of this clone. This CDR3 reads CASSEPGTGDRNEQFF. In DNA, the CDR3 is TGTGCCAGCAGTGAGCCCGGGACAGGGGATAGGAATGAGCAGTTCTTC. The chain couples TRBV25-1 to TRBJ2-1, with TRBD1 identical over 10 bases. The CDR3 is made up of 16 amino acids. The germline gives CDR1 MGHDK, CDR2 SYGVNS. V gave up 3 bases and J gave up 7 bases; unmatched junction bases: 9.